Given below is one T cell receptor beta chain in context. Data came from immunoSEQ multiplex PCR; TCRdb stores just in-frame clones and leaves some out. Seen here are approximately 40,000 clones, 85% to 95% observed once, and the top ten hold 1% to 1.5%. The V and J ends lost 0 bases and 5 bases, in that order; junction bases with no gene match: 6. CDR1 and CDR2 from the germline V gene are GTSNPN and SVGIG (reference sequence). This CDR3 has 15 amino acids. This entry comes from a study of T cell changes during pregnancy in multiple sclerosis. The sequenced material came from peripheral blood. The receptor was isolated from a female donor with multiple sclerosis, enrolled in a pregnancy study. V and J are TRBV30 and TRBJ1-5; TRBD1 agrees at 8 bases. The CDR3 sequence: CAWSVWQGADQPQHF. The CDR3 region has the DNA TGTGCCTGGAGTGTTTGGCAGGGGGCGGATCAGCCCCAGCATTTT.